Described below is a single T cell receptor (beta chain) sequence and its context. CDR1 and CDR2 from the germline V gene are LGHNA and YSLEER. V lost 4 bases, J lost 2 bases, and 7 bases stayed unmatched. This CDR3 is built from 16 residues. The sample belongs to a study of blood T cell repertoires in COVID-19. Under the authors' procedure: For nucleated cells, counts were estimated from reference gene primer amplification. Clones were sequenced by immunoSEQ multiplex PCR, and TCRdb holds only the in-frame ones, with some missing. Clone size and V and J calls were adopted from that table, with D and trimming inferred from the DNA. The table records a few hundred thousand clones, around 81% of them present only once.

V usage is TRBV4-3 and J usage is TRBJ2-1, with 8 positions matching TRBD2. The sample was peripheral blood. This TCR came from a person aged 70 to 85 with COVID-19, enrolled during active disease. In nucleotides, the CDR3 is TGCGCCAGCAGCCGCGGGCGGGGGGCGGCCTACAATGAGCAGTTCTTC. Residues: CASSRGRGAAYNEQFF.